Sequencing of this T cell receptor beta chain was carried out in a study of graft-versus-host responses after intestinal transplantation. The overall study: Those transplanted obtained multivisceral, liver-intestinal, or isolated intestinal grafts.

Worth noting for this clone: Its antigen is unknown.

Assay used: immunoSEQ multiplex PCR; TCRdb lists only in-frame clones, some missing. Of 100,000 or so clones in the sample, roughly 90% were seen once. Trimming removed 8 bases at V and 8 bases at J, with 12 bases between. Germline CDR1 is MNHEY and CDR2 is SMNVEV (reference sequence). The CDR3 consists of 11 residues. The sample consisted of unstimulated CD4+ T cells sorted from spleen or lymph node cells, taken before intestinal transplant. This TCR came from a human donor who received an intestinal transplant. The chain carries TRBV27 and TRBJ1-2, with D perhaps matching TRBD1 (6 bases). CDR3 nucleotides: TGTGCCAGCGGCAGGGGTTACGGCTACACCTTC. Its protein product is CASGRGYGYTF.